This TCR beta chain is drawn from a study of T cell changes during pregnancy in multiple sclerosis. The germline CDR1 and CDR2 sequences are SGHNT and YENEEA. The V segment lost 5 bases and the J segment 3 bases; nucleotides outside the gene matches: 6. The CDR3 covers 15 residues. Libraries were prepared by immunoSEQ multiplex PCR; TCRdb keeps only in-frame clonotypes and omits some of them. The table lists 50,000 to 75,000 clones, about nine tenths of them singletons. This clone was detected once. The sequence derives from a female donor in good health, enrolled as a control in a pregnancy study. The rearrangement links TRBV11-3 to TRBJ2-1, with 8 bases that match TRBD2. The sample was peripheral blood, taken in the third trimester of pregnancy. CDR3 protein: CASSRIAGSYNEQFF. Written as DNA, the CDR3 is TGTGCCAGCAGCCGAATAGCGGGAAGCTACAATGAGCAGTTCTTC.